This entry lists 21 T cell receptor beta chains sequenced from one sample in a study of shared clonotypes between healthy human individuals. Some clones are missing from TCRdb's copy, which holds only in-frame ones; the method was immunoSEQ multiplex PCR. The sample has millions of clones; approximately 92% are singletons. Material: naive CD4+ T cells sorted from blood. Noted subset: CD45RA+ positively selected. The receptors were gathered from a man aged 18 to 30 in good health.

The rearrangement joins TRBV18 to TRBJ1-1; D is unresolved. The germline gives CDR1 KGHSH, CDR2 LQKENI. The CDR3 has 12 amino acids. The V end was cut by 5 bases, the J end by 8 bases, with 12 bases between. DNA of the CDR3: TGTGCCAGCTCATTATGGGAGGGCGAAGCTTTCTTT. As protein: CASSLWEGEAFF.

V and J are TRBV19 and TRBJ2-2; D possibly corresponds to TRBD1 (6 bases). Trimming shortened V by 7 bases and J by 1 base, and 10 bases separated the two germline ends. CDR3 length: 14 residues. CDR1 and CDR2 (germline): LNHDA, SQIVND (reference sequence). The CDR3 DNA reads as TGTGCCAGTAACTTGGGACAGAACACCGGGGAGCTGTTTTTT. Amino acids: CASNLGQNTGELFF.

The V call is TRBV5-1, the J call TRBJ2-3, with a possible D match to TRBD2 (6 bases). Deletions cut 2 bases from V and 2 bases from J, with 9 bases between. The CDR3 contains 14 residues. Per the germline V gene, CDR1 is SGHRS and CDR2 is YFSETQ. The CDR3 DNA reads as TGCGCCAGCAGCTTACCGGACTACACAGATACGCAGTATTTT. It encodes CASSLPDYTDTQYF.

The rearrangement uses TRBV10-3 and TRBJ1-4; the D is unclear. Germline assignment: CDR1 ENHRY and CDR2 SYGVKD. There are 15 residues in the CDR3. V lost 6 bases and J lost 0, with 11 bases in between. The chain's CDR3 is CAISPDPATNEKLFF. The CDR3 DNA follows: TGTGCCATCAGCCCAGACCCTGCAACTAATGAAAAACTGTTTTTT.

The chain is built from TRBV6-5 and TRBJ2-1, with D hard to call. The CDR3 totals 15 residues. CDR1 and CDR2 (germline): MNHEY, SVGAGI. With 0 bases removed from V and 5 bases from J, the gap between germline ends came to 11 bases. CDR3 loop: CASSYSIYGDNEQFF. The CDR3 nucleotides are TGTGCCAGCAGTTACTCGATTTACGGCGACAATGAGCAGTTCTTC.

This sequence joins TRBV5-4 and TRBJ2-7; D might be TRBD2 (5 bases). This CDR3 has 13 amino acids. Germline loops: CDR1 SGHNT, CDR2 YYREEE (reference sequence). Trimming stripped 4 bases from V and 6 bases from J, with 14 bases between. This chain's CDR3 is CASSVGQRGEQYF. The CDR3 DNA reads TGTGCCAGCAGCGTCGGGCAACGGGGCGAGCAGTACTTC.

The chain couples TRBV7-2 to TRBJ2-7, with D perhaps assigned TRBD1 or TRBD2 (5 bases each). V was cut by 1 base and J by 0 bases, with 13 bases left in between. Germline V gene sequence: CDR1 SGHTA, CDR2 FQGNSA. This CDR3 comprises 16 residues. The CDR3 DNA reads TGTGCCAGCAGCTTAGATTATGGGGGACCCTCCTACGAGCAGTACTTC. Translating it yields CASSLDYGGPSYEQYF.

The J gene is TRBJ2-5, the V gene TRBV7-2; TRBD2 matches at 8 bases. The CDR3 contains 15 residues. V lost 5 bases to trimming and J lost 1 base; unmatched junction nucleotides: 6. Germline CDR1 SGHTA, CDR2 FQGNSA. The chain's CDR3 is CASSKVAGSQETQYF. CDR3 DNA sequence: TGTGCCAGCAGCAAGGTAGCGGGAAGCCAAGAGACCCAGTACTTC.

Concerning this clone itself: In the same sample, other DNA sequences code for this CDR3. The J gene is TRBJ1-1, the V gene TRBV18; 7 bases are shared with TRBD1. This CDR3 is built from 14 residues. The germline gives CDR1 KGHSH, CDR2 LQKENI. V trimming: 3 bases; J trimming: 2 bases; junction bases outside the gene matches: 3. CDR3 bases: TGTGCCAGCTCACCGCGACAGGGTAACACTGAAGCTTTCTTT. This codes for CASSPRQGNTEAFF.

The chain links TRBV11-3 to TRBJ2-1; D possibly corresponds to TRBD1 (6 bases). V was pared by 6 bases and J by 6 bases, with 12 bases between. There are 13 residues in the CDR3. In germline, CDR1 is SGHNT, CDR2 YENEEA. The CDR3 coding sequence is TGTGCCAGCAGTAAGGGGGAATTCAATGAGCAGTTCTTC. As protein: CASSKGEFNEQFF.

The rearrangement uses TRBV7-9 and TRBJ2-5, with 10 bases matching TRBD2. Germline V gene data show CDR1 as SEHNR and CDR2 as FQNEAQ (reference sequence). The CDR3 is 16 amino acids. Trimming removed 5 bases from V and 4 bases from J; junction bases left unmatched: 10. CDR3 residues: CASSRALAGVGETQYF. CDR3 coding DNA: TGTGCCAGCAGCAGGGCCCTAGCGGGGGTTGGAGAGACCCAGTACTTC.

The CDR3 bases are TGTGCCAGCAGCGGGGGACAATATCTCTCTGGAAACACCATATATTTT. Protein sequence: CASSGGQYLSGNTIYF. This rearrangement joins TRBV9 to TRBJ1-3, with D perhaps matching TRBD1 (6 bases). Germline V gene sequence: CDR1 SGDLS, CDR2 YYNGEE. V was shortened by 3 bases and J by 0 bases, with 13 bases between the two germline ends. The CDR3 has 16 residues. The full variable domain, rest sourced from reference TRBV9 and TRBJ1-3, is DSGVTQTPKHLITATGQRVTLRCSPRSGDLSVYWYQQSLDQGLQFLIQYYNGEERAKGNILERFSAQQFPDLHSELNLSSLELGDSALYFCASSGGQYLSGNTIYFGEGSWLTVV.

With respect to this clone: Other DNA sequences from this sample encode an identical CDR3 as well. This chain connects TRBV19 to TRBJ2-5; 8 bases match TRBD1. V was clipped by 4 bases and J by 4 bases; unmatched bases: 8. Germline V lookup: CDR1 LNHDA, CDR2 SQIVND (reference sequence). This CDR3 is 15 amino acids long. The CDR3 region is CASSTAGTGGETQYF. Written as DNA, the CDR3 is TGTGCCAGTAGTACAGCCGGGACAGGAGGAGAGACCCAGTACTTC. The variable domain in full, completed from reference TRBV19 and TRBJ2-5, reads DGGITQSPKYLFRKEGQNVTLSCEQNLNHDAMYWYRQDPGQGLRLIYYSQIVNDFQKGDIAEGYSVSREKKESFPLTVTSAQKNPTAFYLCASSTAGTGGETQYFGPGTRLLVL.

V usage is TRBV5-4 and J usage is TRBJ1-2; D unresolved. Germline lookup yields CDR1 SGHNT and CDR2 YYREEE (reference sequence). The CDR3 is 15 amino acids. V gave up 0 bases and J gave up 1 base, with 10 bases separating them. In DNA form, the CDR3 reads TGTGCCAGCAGCTTGGCCCTTGCTAGTAACTATGGCTACACCTTC. This sequence encodes CASSLALASNYGYTF.

The V call is TRBV5-4, the J call TRBJ2-3; 7 bases fit TRBD1. Germline values: CDR1 SGHNT, CDR2 YYREEE (reference sequence). The trim removed 3 bases at V and 4 bases at J, leaving 8 bases unmatched. CDR3 size: 15 residues. CDR3: CASSSGQFQADTQYF. In nucleotides, the CDR3 is TGTGCCAGCAGCTCGGGACAGTTTCAGGCAGATACGCAGTATTTT.

This clone has more than one count but fewer than ten. The chain is built from TRBV30 and TRBJ2-2, with 9 bases aligning to TRBD2. In germline, CDR1 is GTSNPN, CDR2 SVGIG (reference sequence). Trimming at V came to 4 bases and at J to 1 base, leaving 4 bases not matched to a gene. The CDR3 totals 15 residues. CDR3 sequence (DNA): TGTGCCTGGAACCAACTAGCGGGGAACACCGGGGAGCTGTTTTTT. Encoded protein: CAWNQLAGNTGELFF.

Concerning this clone itself: The same CDR3 is also encoded by other DNA sequences in this sample. V is TRBV6-5 and J is TRBJ2-5; TRBD1 matches at 7 bases. The CDR3 is 13 amino acids. The trim removed 6 bases at V and 3 bases at J, leaving 4 bases unmatched. The germline V gene has CDR1 MNHEY and CDR2 SVGAGI. The CDR3 nucleotides are TGTGCCAGCAGCGGGACAGTTAAAGAGACCCAGTACTTC. This sequence encodes CASSGTVKETQYF.

The DNA of the CDR3 is TGCGCCAGCACCGCAACCGGGACTAGCGGTCAAGAGACCCAGTACTTC. Translation: CASTATGTSGQETQYF. The rearrangement joins TRBV5-1 to TRBJ2-5; 11 nucleotides align to TRBD2. In germline, CDR1 is SGHRS, CDR2 YFSETQ. V shed 6 bases and J 2 bases; nucleotides not matched to a gene: 9. There are 16 residues in the CDR3.

The chain recombines TRBV28 with TRBJ1-3; 10 bases line up with TRBD1. The CDR3 spans 16 residues. Looked up from germline, CDR1 is MDHEN and CDR2 is SYDVKM. The V gene end was trimmed by 3 bases and the J gene end by 2 bases; junction bases not matched to a gene: 4. CDR3 coding DNA: TGTGCCAGCAGTTTGGGACAGGGGACCGCTGGAAACACCATATATTTT. It specifies CASSLGQGTAGNTIYF. The full variable domain, its missing parts supplied by reference TRBV28 and TRBJ1-3, is DVKVTQSSRYLVKRTGEKVFLECVQDMDHENMFWYRQDPGLGLRLIYFSYDVKMKEKGDIPEGYSVSREKKERFSLILESASTNQTSMYLCASSLGQGTAGNTIYFGEGSWLTVV.

The rearrangement links TRBV5-6 to TRBJ2-2; 8 bases align to TRBD1. The V gene end was trimmed by 4 bases and the J gene end by 1 base; junction bases not matched to a gene: 6. The germline V gene has CDR1 SGHDT and CDR2 YYEEEE. The CDR3 loop spans 16 amino acids. DNA of the CDR3: TGTGCCAGCAGCGCACTCGGGACAGGGAACACCGGGGAGCTGTTTTTT. This gives the protein CASSALGTGNTGELFF.

The chain recombines TRBV29-1 with TRBJ2-3; D is undetermined. CDR1 and CDR2 (germline): SQVTM, ANQGSEA. Trimming left V 5 bases short and J 1 base short, with 13 bases between. There are 14 residues in the CDR3. The CDR3 protein is CSVFGRLGTDTQYF. DNA of the CDR3: TGCAGCGTTTTCGGACGTTTGGGCACAGATACGCAGTATTTT.